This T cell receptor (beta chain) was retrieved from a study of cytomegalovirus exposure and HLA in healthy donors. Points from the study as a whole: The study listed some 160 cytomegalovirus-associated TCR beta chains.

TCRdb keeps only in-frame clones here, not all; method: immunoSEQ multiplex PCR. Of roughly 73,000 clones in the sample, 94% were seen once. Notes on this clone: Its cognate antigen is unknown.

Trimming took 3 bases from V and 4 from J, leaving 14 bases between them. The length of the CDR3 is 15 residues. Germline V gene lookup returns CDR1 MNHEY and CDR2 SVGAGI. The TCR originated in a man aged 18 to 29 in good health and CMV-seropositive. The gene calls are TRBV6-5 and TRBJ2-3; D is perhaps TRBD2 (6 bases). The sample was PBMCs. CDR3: CASSYRGGLPDTQYF. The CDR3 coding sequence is TGTGCCAGCAGTTATCGGGGAGGACTTCCAGATACGCAGTATTTT.